This T cell receptor (beta chain) was identified during a study of blood T cell repertoires in COVID-19. The CDR3 is made up of 12 amino acids. CDR1 LNHDA and CDR2 SQIVND come from the germline V gene (reference sequence). Trimming took 1 base from V and 10 from J, leaving 10 bases between them. Profiled with immunoSEQ multiplex PCR; TCRdb holds only in-frame clones, not every one. The sample lists some 170,000 clones, roughly four fifths seen once, with 11% in the top ten. The chain recombines TRBV19 with TRBJ1-1, with D uncertain. The sample comprised peripheral blood. The receptor comes from a woman in her forties with COVID-19, enrolled during active disease. The CDR3 protein is CASSIVSGGAFF. CDR3 DNA: TGTGCCAGTAGTATAGTGAGCGGCGGAGCTTTCTTT.